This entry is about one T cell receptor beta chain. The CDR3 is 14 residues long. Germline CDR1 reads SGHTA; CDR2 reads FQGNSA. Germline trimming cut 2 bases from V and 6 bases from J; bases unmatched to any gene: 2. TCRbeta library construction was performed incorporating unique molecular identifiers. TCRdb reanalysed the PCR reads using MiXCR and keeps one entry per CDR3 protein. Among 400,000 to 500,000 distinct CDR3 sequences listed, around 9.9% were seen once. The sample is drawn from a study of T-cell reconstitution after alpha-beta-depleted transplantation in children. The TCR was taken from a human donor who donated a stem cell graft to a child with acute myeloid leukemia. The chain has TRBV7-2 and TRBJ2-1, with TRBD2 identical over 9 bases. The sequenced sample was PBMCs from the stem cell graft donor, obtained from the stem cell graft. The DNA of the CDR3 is TGTGCCAGCAGCTTAAGCGGGGGGAGCAATGAGCAGTTCTTC. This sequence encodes CASSLSGGSNEQFF.